This T cell receptor (beta chain) originates from a study of blood T cell repertoires in COVID-19. Study context: COVID-19 samples, acute and convalescent, were from the United States, Italy and Spain.

Germline V gene lookup returns CDR1 SGHDT and CDR2 YYEEEE. V was shortened by 4 bases and J by 12 bases, with 14 bases between the two germline ends. The CDR3 runs 12 residues. This table comes from immunoSEQ multiplex PCR, and its TCRdb copy is limited to in-frame clones, with some not included. The repertoire holds 250,000 or so clones, with roughly 84% as singletons. V and J are TRBV5-6 and TRBJ2-1, with D possibly being TRBD2 (5 bases). Sequenced: peripheral blood. This TCR was recovered from a woman aged 40 to 50 who had recovered from COVID-19. Here the CDR3 DNA reads TGTGCCAGCAGCACCAGCAGCGGAGGGCAGTTCTTC. Protein product: CASSTSSGGQFF.